These T cell receptor beta chains were read from a single sample in a study of blood T cell repertoires in COVID-19. TCRdb keeps only in-frame clones here, not all; method: immunoSEQ multiplex PCR. The data hold around 72,000 clones, with approximately 92% observed a single time. Sequencing was carried out using peripheral blood. The receptors here all came from a human donor with active COVID-19. The donor label of this sample is uncertain. Both conserved end residues are part of each CDR3. D genes are given only for firm matches. Clone size appears in some rows only: once, few, many, or a class for an expanded clone.

NA,NA,TRBJ2-7,TRBV12-3/TRBV12-4,TGTGCCAGCAGTTTCGGCTACGAGCAGTACTTC,CASSFGYEQYF
NA,NA,TRBJ1-2,TRBV30,TGTGCCTGGAGTGTACGGGGGATCTCCGGGGGCTATGGCTACACCTTC,CAWSVRGISGGYGYTF
TRBD1,NA,TRBJ1-4,TRBV5-5,TGTGCCAGCAGCACCGGGACAGGGGGCGAAAAACTGTTTTTT,CASSTGTGGEKLFF
NA,NA,TRBJ2-7,TRBV9,TGTGCCAGCAGCGCGGACAGAGGGGCCTACGAGCAGTACTTC,CASSADRGAYEQYF
TRBD1,NA,TRBJ1-2,TRBV20-1,TGCAGTGCTAGTCCCGGACAGGGGAAAGACTATGGCTACACCTTC,CSASPGQGKDYGYTF
NA,NA,TRBJ2-1,TRBV6-5,TGTGCCAGCAGTTACACGTGGACAAGCTCCTACAATGAGCAGTTCTTC,CASSYTWTSSYNEQFF
NA,NA,TRBJ1-2,TRBV2,TGTGCCAGCAGTGGCGGGATCTATGGCTACACCTTC,CASSGGIYGYTF
TRBD1,NA,TRBJ2-3,TRBV6-5,TGTGCCACCCGGGGACAGTTGACCACAGATACGCAGTATTTT,CATRGQLTTDTQYF
NA,NA,TRBJ2-4,TRBV5-4,TGTGCCAGCAGCAGTGTACAGGTAGACAAAAACATTCAGTACTTC,CASSSVQVDKNIQYF
NA,NA,TRBJ2-7,TRBV20-1,TGCAGTGCCCCACAACCCTACGAGCAGTACTTC,CSAPQPYEQYF
TRBD2,NA,TRBJ2-5,TRBV9,TGTGCCAGCAGCGGAGGACTAGCGGGAGGGATACAAGAGACCCAGTACTTC,CASSGGLAGGIQETQYF
NA,NA,TRBJ2-2,TRBV12-3/TRBV12-4,TGTGCCAGCAGATCTAGCGTGCCCGGGGAGCTGTTTTTT,CASRSSVPGELFF
TRBD2,NA,TRBJ2-7,TRBV7-9,TGTGCCAGCAGCCGTCCGGGACTAGCGGGGTCCTACGAGCAGTACTTC,CASSRPGLAGSYEQYF
NA,NA,TRBJ2-1,TRBV18,TGTGCCAGCTCACCACCTAGCCCTATTCTGGAGCAGTTCTTC,CASSPPSPILEQFF
NA,NA,TRBJ2-1,TRBV12-3/TRBV12-4,TGTGCCAGCAGGGAGGGGGCTCTAAATGAGCAGTTCTTC,CASREGALNEQFF
NA,once,TRBJ1-2,TRBV5-4,TGTGCCAGCAGCTTTAATCAGGGACGGGCTGCGGGAGGCTACACCTTC,CASSFNQGRAAGGYTF
TRBD1,NA,TRBJ2-1,TRBV7-8,TGTGCCAGCAGCCCACCTGTAAAAGGGACAGGGCTGTACAATGAGCAGTTCTTC,CASSPPVKGTGLYNEQFF
TRBD1,few,TRBJ1-6,TRBV27,TGTGCCAGCAGAATACAGGGGGCAGTTTCAAATTCACCCCTCCACTTT,CASRIQGAVSNSPLHF
TRBD1,NA,TRBJ1-2,TRBV18,TGTGCCAGCTCACCGGGACAGGGTGGCTATGGCTACACCTTC,CASSPGQGGYGYTF
TRBD1,NA,TRBJ2-4,TRBV28,TGTGCCAGCAGTCCCAGGACAGGGTACGAAAGAAAAAACATTCAGTACTTC,CASSPRTGYERKNIQYF
TRBD2,NA,TRBJ2-2,TRBV28,TGTGCCAGCCTCGGACTAGCGGGATTAACCGGGGAGCTGTTTTTT,CASLGLAGLTGELFF
NA,NA,TRBJ1-4,TRBV24-1,TGTGCCACCAGTGAAGGTAGAGGATCTTATGAAAAACTGTTTTTT,CATSEGRGSYEKLFF
NA,NA,TRBJ1-1,TRBV28,TGTGCCAGCAGTGCGGAGGGCCGTTTTGAAGCTTTCTTT,CASSAEGRFEAFF
TRBD1,NA,TRBJ2-4,TRBV5-1,TGCGCCAGCAGCGGGGGGACAGGTGTAATAAACATTCAGTACTTC,CASSGGTGVINIQYF
TRBD2,NA,TRBJ2-3,TRBV28,TGTGCCAGCAGTGGCTGGGCGGGGGAAGGGGATACGCAGTATTTT,CASSGWAGEGDTQYF
TRBD2,once,TRBJ2-7,TRBV30,TGTGCCTGGAGTGTGGCGGGGGGAGGGCAGTACTTC,CAWSVAGGGQYF
NA,few,TRBJ2-3,TRBV12-2,TGTGCAAGTCGCTTAGATCGGCCAGGGGGCGGTCAAGATACGCAGTATTTT,CASRLDRPGGGQDTQYF
NA,NA,TRBJ2-2,TRBV4-3,TGCGCCAGCAGCCCGGGACACTACACCGGGGAGCTGTTTTTT,CASSPGHYTGELFF
NA,NA,TRBJ1-2,TRBV5-8,TGTGCCAGCCGCAATGAAGAGACAGCTAACTATGGCTACACCTTC,CASRNEETANYGYTF
TRBD1,NA,TRBJ2-5,TRBV3-1/TRBV3-2,TGTGCCAGCAGCCAAGACAGGGGGCGTTGGGTAGAGACCCAGTACTTC,CASSQDRGRWVETQYF
TRBD1,NA,TRBJ1-1,TRBV5-1,TGCGCCAGCAGCTTGGCGCAGGGGGCTTATACTGAAGCTTTCTTT,CASSLAQGAYTEAFF
NA,NA,TRBJ1-2,TRBV30,TGTGCCTGGAGTATGTACCGCGCCTATGGCTACACCTTC,CAWSMYRAYGYTF
TRBD2,NA,TRBJ2-2,TRBV18,TGTGCCAGCTCACCACACGGACTAGCTGGGGGAACCGGGGAGCTGTTTTTT,CASSPHGLAGGTGELFF
TRBD2,NA,TRBJ2-1,TRBV14,TGTGCCAGCAGCCAATTGGAGCGGGGATCAGGGAATGAGCAGTTCTTC,CASSQLERGSGNEQFF
TRBD2,NA,TRBJ2-7,TRBV9,TGTGCCAGCAGCGTAGTGCCTAGCGGGAAGGTGAACGAGCAGTACTTC,CASSVVPSGKVNEQYF
TRBD2,once,TRBJ2-5,TRBV28,TGTGCCAGCAGTGGCGGACTAGCGGGAGTTGAGACCCAGTACTTC,CASSGGLAGVETQYF
NA,NA,TRBJ2-5,TRBV29-1,TGCAGCGTTTTGGACAGAAACCTCCAAGAGACCCAGTACTTC,CSVLDRNLQETQYF
TRBD2,NA,TRBJ2-7,TRBV6-5,TGTGCCAGCAGTTACGGGGAGGGTCGGAACGAGCAGTACTTC,CASSYGEGRNEQYF
NA,NA,TRBJ2-3,TRBV6-2/TRBV6-3,TGTGCCAGCAGTTACGAGGGCCGCAATACAGATACGCAGTATTTT,CASSYEGRNTDTQYF
NA,once,TRBJ1-6,TRBV28,TGTGCCAGCAGTTTAGCCCTCGCAGGGATCCACTTT,CASSLALAGIHF
NA,NA,TRBJ2-3,TRBV7-2,TGTGCCAGCAGCTTAGAGAGCGGGAGCACAGATACGCAGTATTTT,CASSLESGSTDTQYF